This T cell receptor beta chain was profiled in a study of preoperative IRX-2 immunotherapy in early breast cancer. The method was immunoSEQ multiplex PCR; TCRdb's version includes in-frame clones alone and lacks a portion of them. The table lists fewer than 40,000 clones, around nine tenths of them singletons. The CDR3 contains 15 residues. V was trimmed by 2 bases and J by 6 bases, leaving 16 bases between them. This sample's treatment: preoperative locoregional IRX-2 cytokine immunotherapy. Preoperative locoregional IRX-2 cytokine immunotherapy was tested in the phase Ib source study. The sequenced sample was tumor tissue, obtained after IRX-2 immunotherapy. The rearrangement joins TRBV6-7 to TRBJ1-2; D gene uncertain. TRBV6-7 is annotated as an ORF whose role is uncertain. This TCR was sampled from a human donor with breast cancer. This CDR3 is CASSYPQAMKDGYTF. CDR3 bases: TGTGCCAGCAGTTACCCTCAGGCCATGAAAGATGGCTACACCTTC.